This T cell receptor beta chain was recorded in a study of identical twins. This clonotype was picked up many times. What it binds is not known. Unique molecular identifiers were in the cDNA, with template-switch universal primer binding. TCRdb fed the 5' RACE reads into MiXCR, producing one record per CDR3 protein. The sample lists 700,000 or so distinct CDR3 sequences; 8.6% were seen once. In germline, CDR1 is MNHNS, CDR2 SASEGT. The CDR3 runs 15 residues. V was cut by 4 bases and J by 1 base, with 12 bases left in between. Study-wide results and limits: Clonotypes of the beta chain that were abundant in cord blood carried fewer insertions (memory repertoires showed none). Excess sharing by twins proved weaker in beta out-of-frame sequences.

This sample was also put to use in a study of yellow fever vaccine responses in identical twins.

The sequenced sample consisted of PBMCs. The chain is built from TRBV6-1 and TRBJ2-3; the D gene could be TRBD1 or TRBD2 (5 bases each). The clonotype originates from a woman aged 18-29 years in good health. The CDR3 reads CASSGQKGGTDTQYF. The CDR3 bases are TGTGCCAGCAGTGGACAGAAGGGAGGCACAGATACGCAGTATTTT.